This T cell receptor beta chain appears in the sequencing data of a study of blood T cell repertoires in COVID-19 (dated by TCRdb to the early 2020s). For context, the study as a whole: Samples from collaborators originated in the United States, Italy and Spain and spanned both the acute and convalescent phases of COVID-19. The prospective study material was composed of cDNA or gDNA derived from T cells, B-cell-depleted T cells, or PBMCs. The dataset comprised deeply sampled blood TCRbeta repertoires from subjects exposed to, actively infected with, or recovered from COVID-19. The repertoires were released in a freely available public database intended as a resource for research on the immune response to SARS-CoV-2. Samples were obtained from the ongoing ImmuneRACE study (first 160 participants) and from about 1,300 subjects provided by 6 global collaborators. The sample metadata nearly always contained a de-identified subject ID, COVID-19 status, age in years and sex. HLA class I and class II types, where available, came from metadata supplied by the sample provider rather than from assay-based typing.

The investigation overall reported the following: The amount of clinical and demographic metadata varied by source and participant and was provided uncurated.

One collaborating source in Seattle enrolled patients while the patients were actively infected and followed the patients over time throughout the course of disease. Collaborating institutions collected whole blood in K2EDTA tubes following their own protocols. For TCRbeta analysis, collaborator samples were shipped as frozen whole blood, as isolated PBMCs, or as DNA extracted from either sample type. TCRbeta CDR3 regions were amplified from genomic DNA using the immunoSEQ Assay, a bias-controlled multiplex PCR. From the authors' description of their analysis: Nucleated cell counts per sample were estimated from amplification of reference gene primers within the assay. To quantify the absolute abundance of each unique TCRbeta CDR3 rearrangement, sequence reads were collapsed and filtered. For each sample, productive Simpson clonality was calculated as the square root of Simpson's diversity index across productive rearrangements. TCRdb obtained this table from immuneACCESS and retained in-frame rearrangements with V and J assigned. These tables miss some clones; where compared with another copy, unresolved V genes account for less than half of the shortfall, and the remainder is unexplained. V and J calls and clone size follow that table, whereas D and trimming were derived from the DNA. The sample table records approximately 120,000 clones; 80% to 95% of these occur just once. The top ten constitute roughly 2.1% of the sample.

From its cysteine to its phenylalanine, the CDR3 spans 15 amino acids. Left in the record is the CDR3 DNA by itself, 45 bases read in frame from the first base. CDR1 MNHEY and CDR2 SVGEGT are derived from the germline V gene. Unmatched junction bases come to 7, with V trimmed by 6 bases and J by 2 bases. This clone was found once. The target of this receptor is not known. It has no much larger one-base neighbor in the sample; base qualities were not kept. The sequence came from a middle-aged man with COVID-19, enrolled during active disease. The rearrangement combines TRBV6-2 or TRBV6-3 with TRBJ2-1, with TRBD1 matching 7 junction bases. Sequencing used peripheral blood. The DNA is as follows: TGTGCCAGCAGCACCAGGGGGACCACCTACAATGAGCAGTTCTTC. Its protein reads: CASSTRGTTYNEQFF.